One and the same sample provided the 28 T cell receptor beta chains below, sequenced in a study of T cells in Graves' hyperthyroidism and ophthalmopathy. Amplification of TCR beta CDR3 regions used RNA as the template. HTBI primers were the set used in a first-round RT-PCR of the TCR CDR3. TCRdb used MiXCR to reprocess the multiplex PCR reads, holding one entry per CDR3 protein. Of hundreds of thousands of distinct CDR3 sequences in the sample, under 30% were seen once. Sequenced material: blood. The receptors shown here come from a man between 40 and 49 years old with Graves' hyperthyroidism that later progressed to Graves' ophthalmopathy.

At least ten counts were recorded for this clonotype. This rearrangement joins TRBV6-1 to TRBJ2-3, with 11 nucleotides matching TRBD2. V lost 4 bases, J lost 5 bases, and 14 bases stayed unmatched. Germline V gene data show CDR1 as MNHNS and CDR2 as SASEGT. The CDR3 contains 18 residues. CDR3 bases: TGTGCCAGCAGTGGCCGCACCTCCGGGACTAGCGGACTAGATACGCAGTATTTT. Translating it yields CASSGRTSGTSGLDTQYF.

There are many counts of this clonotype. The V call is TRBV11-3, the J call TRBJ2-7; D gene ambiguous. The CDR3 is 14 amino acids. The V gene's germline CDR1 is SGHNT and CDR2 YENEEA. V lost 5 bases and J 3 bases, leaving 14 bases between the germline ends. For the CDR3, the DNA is TGTGCCAGCAGCCCGAGAATGCGGAACTACGAGCAGTACTTC. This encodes CASSPRMRNYEQYF.

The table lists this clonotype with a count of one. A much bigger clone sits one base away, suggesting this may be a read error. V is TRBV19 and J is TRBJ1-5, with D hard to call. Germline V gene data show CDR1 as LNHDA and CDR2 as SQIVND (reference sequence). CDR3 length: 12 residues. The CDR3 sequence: CDPPRNNQPQHF. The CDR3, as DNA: TGTGACCCTCCGAGAAACAATCAGCCCCAGCATTTT.

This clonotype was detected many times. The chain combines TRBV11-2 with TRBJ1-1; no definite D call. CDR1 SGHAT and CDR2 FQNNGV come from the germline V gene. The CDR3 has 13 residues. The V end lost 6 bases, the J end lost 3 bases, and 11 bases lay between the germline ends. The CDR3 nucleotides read TGTGCCAGCAGACCTAACACCGACACTGAAGCTTTCTTT. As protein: CASRPNTDTEAFF.

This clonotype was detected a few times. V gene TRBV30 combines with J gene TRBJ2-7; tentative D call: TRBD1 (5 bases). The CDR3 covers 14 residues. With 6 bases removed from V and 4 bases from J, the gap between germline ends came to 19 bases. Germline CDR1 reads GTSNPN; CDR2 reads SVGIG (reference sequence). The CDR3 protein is CACKPRDLGYEQYF. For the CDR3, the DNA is TGTGCCTGTAAACCCAGGGATCTGGGTTACGAGCAGTACTTC.

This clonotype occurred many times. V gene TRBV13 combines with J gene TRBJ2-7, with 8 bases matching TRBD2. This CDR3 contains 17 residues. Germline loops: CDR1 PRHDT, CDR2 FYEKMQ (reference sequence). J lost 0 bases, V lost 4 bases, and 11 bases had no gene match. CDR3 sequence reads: CASSSQTSGQSSYEQYF. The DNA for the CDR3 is TGTGCCAGCAGCTCCCAAACTAGCGGCCAAAGCTCCTACGAGCAGTACTTC.

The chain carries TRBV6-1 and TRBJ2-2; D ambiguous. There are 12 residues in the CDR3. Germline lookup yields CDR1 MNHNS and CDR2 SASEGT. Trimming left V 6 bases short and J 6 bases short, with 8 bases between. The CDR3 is CASRGWSGELFF. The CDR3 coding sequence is TGTGCCAGCAGGGGATGGTCCGGGGAGCTGTTTTTT.

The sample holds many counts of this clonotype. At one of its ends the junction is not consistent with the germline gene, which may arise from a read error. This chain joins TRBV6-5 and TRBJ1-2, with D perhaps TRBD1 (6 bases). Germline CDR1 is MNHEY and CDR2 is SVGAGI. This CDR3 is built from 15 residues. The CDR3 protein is CASSYSKYRAYSYTF. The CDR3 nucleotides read TGTGCCAGCAGTTACTCGAAGTACAGGGCCTATAGCTACACCTTC.

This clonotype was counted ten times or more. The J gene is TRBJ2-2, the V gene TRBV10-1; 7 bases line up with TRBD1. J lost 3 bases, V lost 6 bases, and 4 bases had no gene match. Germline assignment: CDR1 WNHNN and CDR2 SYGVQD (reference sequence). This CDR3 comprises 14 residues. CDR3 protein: CASRSGTDTGELFF. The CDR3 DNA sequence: TGCGCCAGCAGAAGTGGGACAGACACCGGGGAGCTGTTTTTT.

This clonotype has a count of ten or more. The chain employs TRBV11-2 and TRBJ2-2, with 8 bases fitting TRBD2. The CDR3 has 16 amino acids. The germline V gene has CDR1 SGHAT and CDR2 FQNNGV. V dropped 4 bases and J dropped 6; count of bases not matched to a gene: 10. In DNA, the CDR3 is TGTGCCAGCAGCTGGGTCCGACTAGCGAGGGCCGGGGAGCTGTTTTTT. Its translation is CASSWVRLARAGELFF.

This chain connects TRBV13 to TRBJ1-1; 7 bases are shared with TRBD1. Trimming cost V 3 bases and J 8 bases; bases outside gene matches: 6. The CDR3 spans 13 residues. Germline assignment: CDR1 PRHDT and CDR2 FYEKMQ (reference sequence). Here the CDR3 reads CASSLGQTREAFF. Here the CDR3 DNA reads TGTGCCAGCAGCTTGGGACAGACCCGGGAAGCTTTCTTT.

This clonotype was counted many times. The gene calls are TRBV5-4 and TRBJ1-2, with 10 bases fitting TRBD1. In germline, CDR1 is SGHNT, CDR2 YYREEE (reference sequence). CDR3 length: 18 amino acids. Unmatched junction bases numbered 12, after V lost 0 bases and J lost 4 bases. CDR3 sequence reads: CASSLVAGTGEFGYGYTF. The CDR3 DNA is TGTGCCAGCAGCTTGGTGGCCGGGACAGGGGAATTCGGCTATGGCTACACCTTC.

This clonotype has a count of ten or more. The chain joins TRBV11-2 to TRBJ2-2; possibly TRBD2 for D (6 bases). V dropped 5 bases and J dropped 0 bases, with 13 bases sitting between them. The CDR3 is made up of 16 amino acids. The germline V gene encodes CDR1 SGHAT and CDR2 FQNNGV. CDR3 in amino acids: CASSRFGGPNTGELFF. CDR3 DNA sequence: TGTGCCAGCAGCCGTTTCGGGGGTCCGAACACCGGGGAGCTGTTTTTT.

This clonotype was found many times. The CDR3 protein is CASSPPGLAGGAGELFF. The CDR3 bases are TGTGCCAGCAGCCCCCCCGGTCTAGCGGGAGGGGCCGGGGAGCTGTTTTTT. The chain joins TRBV13 to TRBJ2-2, with TRBD2 matching 12 bases. V gave up 5 bases and J gave up 6 bases; unmatched junction bases: 10. The germline gives CDR1 PRHDT, CDR2 FYEKMQ (reference sequence). CDR3 length: 17 amino acids.

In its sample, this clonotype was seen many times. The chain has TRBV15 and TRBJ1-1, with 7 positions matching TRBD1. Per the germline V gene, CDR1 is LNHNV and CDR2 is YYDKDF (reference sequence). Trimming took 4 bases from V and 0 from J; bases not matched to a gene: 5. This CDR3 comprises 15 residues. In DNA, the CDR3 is TGTGCCACCAGCACCCTGGACAGGATGAACACTGAAGCTTTCTTT. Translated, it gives CATSTLDRMNTEAFF.

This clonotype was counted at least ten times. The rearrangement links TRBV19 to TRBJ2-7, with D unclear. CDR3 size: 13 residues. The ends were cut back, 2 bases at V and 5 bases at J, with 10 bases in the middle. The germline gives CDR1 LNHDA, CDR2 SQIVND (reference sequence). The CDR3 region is CASSIRSMHEQYF. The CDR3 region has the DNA TGTGCCAGTAGTATACGGAGTATGCACGAGCAGTACTTC.

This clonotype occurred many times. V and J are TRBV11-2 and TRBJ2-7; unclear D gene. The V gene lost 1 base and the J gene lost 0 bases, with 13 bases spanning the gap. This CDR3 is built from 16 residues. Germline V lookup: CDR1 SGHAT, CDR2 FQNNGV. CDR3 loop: CASSLVRAKISYEQYF. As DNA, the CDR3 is TGTGCCAGCAGCTTAGTTCGGGCCAAAATCTCCTACGAGCAGTACTTC.

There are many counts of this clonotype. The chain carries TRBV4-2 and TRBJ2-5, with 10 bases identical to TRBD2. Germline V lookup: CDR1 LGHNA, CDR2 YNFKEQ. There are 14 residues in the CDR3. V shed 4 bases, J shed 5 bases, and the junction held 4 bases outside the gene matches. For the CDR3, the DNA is TGTGCCAGCAGCCCCCAGACTAGCGGGGAGACCCAGTACTTC. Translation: CASSPQTSGETQYF.

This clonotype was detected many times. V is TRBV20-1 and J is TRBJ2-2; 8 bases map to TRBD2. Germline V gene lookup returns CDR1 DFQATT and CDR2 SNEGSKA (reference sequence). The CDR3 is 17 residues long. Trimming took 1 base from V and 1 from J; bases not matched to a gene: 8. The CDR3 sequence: CSARGLLSGGNTGELFF. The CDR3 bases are TGCAGTGCTAGAGGCTTACTCAGCGGGGGGAACACCGGGGAGCTGTTTTTT.

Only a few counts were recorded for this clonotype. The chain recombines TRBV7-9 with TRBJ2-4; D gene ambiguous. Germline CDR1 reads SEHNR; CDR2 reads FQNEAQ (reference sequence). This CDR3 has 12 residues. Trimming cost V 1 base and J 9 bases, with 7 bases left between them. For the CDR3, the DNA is TGTGCCAGCAGCTTAGACGACGGCATTCAGTACTTC. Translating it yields CASSLDDGIQYF.

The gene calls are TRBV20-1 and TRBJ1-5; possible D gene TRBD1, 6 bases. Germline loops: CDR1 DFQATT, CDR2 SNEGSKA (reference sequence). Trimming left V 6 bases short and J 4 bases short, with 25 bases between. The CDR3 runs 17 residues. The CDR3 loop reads CSAPNGGAMNSNQPQHF. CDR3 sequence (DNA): TGCAGTGCGCCCAACGGGGGGGCCATGAACAGTAATCAGCCCCAGCATTTT.

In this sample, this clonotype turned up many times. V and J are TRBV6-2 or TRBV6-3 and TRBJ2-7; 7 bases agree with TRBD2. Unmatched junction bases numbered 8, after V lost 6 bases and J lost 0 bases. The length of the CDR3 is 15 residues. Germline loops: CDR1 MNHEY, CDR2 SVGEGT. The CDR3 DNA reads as TGTGCCAGCAGATTACTAGCGCATAGCTCCTACGAGCAGTACTTC. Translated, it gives CASRLLAHSSYEQYF.

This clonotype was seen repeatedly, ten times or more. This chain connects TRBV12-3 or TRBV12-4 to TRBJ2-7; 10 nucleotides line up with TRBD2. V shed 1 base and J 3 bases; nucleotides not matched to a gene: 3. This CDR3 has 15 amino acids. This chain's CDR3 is CASSLVLAGHYEQYF. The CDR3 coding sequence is TGTGCCAGCAGTTTAGTACTAGCGGGACACTACGAGCAGTACTTC.

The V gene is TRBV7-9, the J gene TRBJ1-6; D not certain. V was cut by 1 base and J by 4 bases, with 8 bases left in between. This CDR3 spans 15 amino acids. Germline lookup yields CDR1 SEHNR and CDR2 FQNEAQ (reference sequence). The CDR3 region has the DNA TGTGCCAGCAGCTTAGAGGCGGATTATAATTCACCCCTCCACTTT. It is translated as CASSLEADYNSPLHF.

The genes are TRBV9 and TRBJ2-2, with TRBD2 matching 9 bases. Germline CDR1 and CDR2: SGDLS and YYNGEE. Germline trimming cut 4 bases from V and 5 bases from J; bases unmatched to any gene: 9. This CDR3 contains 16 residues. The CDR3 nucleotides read TGTGCCAGCAGCCCGGGCCAGCGGGGGGCGACCGGGGAGCTGTTTTTT. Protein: CASSPGQRGATGELFF.

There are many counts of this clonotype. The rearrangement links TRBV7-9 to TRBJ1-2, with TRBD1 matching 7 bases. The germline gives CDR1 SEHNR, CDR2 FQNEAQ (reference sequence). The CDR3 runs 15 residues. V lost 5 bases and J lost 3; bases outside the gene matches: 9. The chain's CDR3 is CASSPTTGTDYGYTF. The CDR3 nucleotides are TGTGCCAGCAGCCCGACGACAGGGACGGACTATGGCTACACCTTC.

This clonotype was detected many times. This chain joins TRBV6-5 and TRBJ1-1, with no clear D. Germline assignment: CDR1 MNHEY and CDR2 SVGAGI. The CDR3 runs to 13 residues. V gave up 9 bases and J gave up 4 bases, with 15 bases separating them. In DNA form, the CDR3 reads TGTGCCAGTAGGGTAGGGTTGGGCACTGAAGCTTTCTTT. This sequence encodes CASRVGLGTEAFF.

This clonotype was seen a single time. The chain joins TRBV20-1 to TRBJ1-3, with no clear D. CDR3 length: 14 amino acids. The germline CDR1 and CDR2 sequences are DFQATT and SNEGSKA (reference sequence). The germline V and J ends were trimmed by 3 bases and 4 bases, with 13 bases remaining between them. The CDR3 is CSARVWGPGNTIYF. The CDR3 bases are TGCAGTGCTAGGGTGTGGGGTCCGGGAAACACCATATATTTT.